The 30 T cell receptor beta chains below were found in one sample sequenced in a study of T cells in Graves' hyperthyroidism and ophthalmopathy. Amplified regions were TCR beta CDR3 sequences from RNA transcripts. A first-round RT-PCR of the TCR CDR3 used the HTBI primer set. From the multiplex PCR reads, TCRdb called clonotypes with MiXCR, one entry per CDR3 protein. The data hold some 580,000 distinct CDR3 sequences, with approximately 15% observed a single time. The source material was blood. All receptors come from a woman aged 40 to 55 with Graves' ophthalmopathy.

Many counts were recorded for this clonotype. This chain joins TRBV28 and TRBJ2-7; TRBD1 or TRBD2 may be the D gene (5 bases each). The germline CDR1 and CDR2 sequences are MDHEN and SYDVKM. Deletions cut 5 bases from V and 0 bases from J, with 14 bases between. There are 15 residues in the CDR3. CDR3 protein: CASSPRDRYSYEQYF. Written as DNA, the CDR3 is TGTGCCAGCAGTCCAAGGGACCGATACTCCTACGAGCAGTACTTC.

In its sample, this clonotype was seen a few times. It may be a read error: a sequence one base away is much more abundant. The chain couples TRBV4-2 to TRBJ2-1, with 11 bases matching TRBD2. This CDR3 contains 15 residues. Germline V gene data show CDR1 as LGHNA and CDR2 as YNFKEQ. After removal of 1 base from V and 6 bases from J, the junction contained 2 bases not matched to a gene. The CDR3 here is CASSQGLAGTNEQFF. CDR3 DNA: TGTGCCAGCAGCCAAGGACTAGCGGGAACCAATGAGCAGTTCTTC.

The genes are TRBV2 and TRBJ2-7, with D maybe TRBD1 (6 bases). There are 14 residues in the CDR3. V lost 5 bases to trimming and J lost 0 bases, with 11 bases between them. Germline CDR1 SNHLY, CDR2 FYNNEI. The CDR3: CASSFRGNSYEQYF. The CDR3 DNA sequence: TGTGCCAGCAGTTTCAGGGGAAACTCCTACGAGCAGTACTTC.

At least ten counts were recorded for this clonotype. The chain links TRBV18 to TRBJ1-1; D is perhaps TRBD1 (6 bases). Germline V gives CDR1 KGHSH, CDR2 LQKENI. Trimming shortened V by 5 bases and J by 1 base, and 14 bases separated the two germline ends. This CDR3 comprises 15 residues. The CDR3 protein is CASSSYREANTEAFF. The DNA of the CDR3 is TGTGCCAGCTCATCCTACAGGGAGGCGAACACTGAAGCTTTCTTT.

Turning to this clonotype: This may arise from a read error, as a much more abundant clone is one base away. The chain uses TRBV28 and TRBJ2-7; D not resolved. CDR3 length: 14 residues. With 8 bases removed from V and 6 bases from J, the gap between germline ends came to 20 bases. Germline V gives CDR1 MDHEN, CDR2 SYDVKM. The CDR3 here is CASGPAARICEQYF. CDR3 sequence (DNA): TGTGCCAGCGGCCCTGCGGCCAGGATATGCGAGCAGTACTTC.

This clonotype occurred a few times. J is TRBJ1-3 and V is TRBV6-6; a weak D match, TRBD1 (6 bases). CDR3 length: 19 residues. Trimming took 0 bases from V and 4 from J, leaving 22 bases between them. The germline V gene has CDR1 MNHNY and CDR2 SVGAGI (reference sequence). CDR3 loop: CASSYSLHRAGLGGNTIYF. The CDR3 bases are TGTGCCAGCAGTTACTCCCTACACAGGGCAGGATTGGGAGGAAACACCATATATTTT.

This clonotype was counted only a few times. The gene calls are TRBV10-2 and TRBJ2-2; D is tentatively TRBD1 or TRBD2 (5 bases each). Per germline, CDR1 WSHSY and CDR2 SAAADI. This CDR3 contains 12 residues. V lost 6 bases and J lost 7, with 9 bases in between. This chain's CDR3 is CASRLGGGELFF. The CDR3 nucleotides read TGCGCCAGCAGGCTTGGGGGCGGGGAGCTGTTTTTT.

This clonotype has ten or more counts. The chain links TRBV12-3 or TRBV12-4 to TRBJ1-4, with D tentatively TRBD1 (5 bases). V lost 8 bases, J lost 8 bases, and 18 bases lay in between. The CDR3 has 14 residues. CDR3 DNA: TGTGCCAGCCTGAGGAAAGGGGTAGAGGAAAAACTGTTTTTT. Protein product: CASLRKGVEEKLFF.

Points on this clonotype: A single base separates this from a much larger clone, so it may be a read error. This chain connects TRBV13 to TRBJ2-7; 7 positions agree with TRBD2. J gave up 6 bases and V 6 bases, and 8 bases lay outside the gene matches. Germline loops: CDR1 PRHDT, CDR2 FYEKMQ (reference sequence). This CDR3 contains 13 residues. The CDR3 is CASSQSGVVEQYF. CDR3 in DNA: TGTGCCAGCAGTCAGAGCGGGGTTGTCGAGCAGTACTTC.

This clonotype was detected ten times or more. The chain combines TRBV10-3 with TRBJ2-3; no definite D call. Germline assignment: CDR1 ENHRY and CDR2 SYGVKD. The CDR3 is made up of 11 amino acids. V gave up 11 bases and J gave up 6 bases, with 12 bases separating them. The CDR3 is CAVALSDTQYF. CDR3 bases: TGTGCCGTCGCCTTGTCGGATACGCAGTATTTT.

There are many counts of this clonotype. V is TRBV6-1 and J is TRBJ2-7, with 12 bases that match TRBD2. The J segment lost 5 bases and the V segment lost 8 bases, leaving 10 bases of the junction unmatched. This CDR3 comprises 15 residues. CDR1 and CDR2 from the germline V gene are MNHNS and SASEGT. The CDR3 DNA reads as TGTGCCAGCCATCTTGTATGGACTAGCGGGGACGAGCAGTACTTC. This codes for CASHLVWTSGDEQYF.

This clonotype was observed many times. The chain joins TRBV20-1 to TRBJ1-1; D ambiguous. Trimming removed 5 bases from V and 1 base from J, with 20 bases in between. Germline CDR1 DFQATT, CDR2 SNEGSKA (reference sequence). The CDR3 spans 16 residues. CDR3 DNA: TGCAGTGCTCTAGCGCTGAAATGGGCGGAGAACACTGAAGCTTTCTTT. It translates to CSALALKWAENTEAFF.

This clonotype was picked up many times. The CDR3 is CASSRRQGAAGANVLTF. The CDR3 region has the DNA TGTGCCAGCAGTCGACGTCAGGGGGCGGCTGGGGCCAACGTCCTGACTTTC. The chain couples TRBV6-1 to TRBJ2-6; 8 bases agree with TRBD1. The V gene end was trimmed by 5 bases and the J gene end by 2 bases; junction bases not matched to a gene: 8. The CDR3 spans 17 residues. CDR1 is MNHNS and CDR2 is SASEGT in the germline V gene.

A remark on this clonotype: A much larger clone lies one base from this, so it may be a read error. Given the absence of the conserved phenylalanine or tryptophan at the CDR3 end, a read error is likely. The chain joins TRBV30 to TRBJ1-1; D is undetermined. This CDR3 region has 13 residues. Trimming stripped 2 bases from V and 3 bases from J, with 10 bases between. Germline V gene lookup returns CDR1 GTSNPN and CDR2 SVGIG (reference sequence). CDR3 protein: CAWSTSEYTEAFL. CDR3 in DNA: TGTGCCTGGAGTACTTCCGAGTACACTGAAGCTTTCCTT.

In its sample, this clonotype was seen a few times. A much larger clonotype is one base distant, so this may be a read error. The V gene is TRBV29-1, the J gene TRBJ1-2; D remains ambiguous. The germline V gene has CDR1 SQVTM and CDR2 ANQGSEA. CDR3 length: 13 residues. Trimming left V 4 bases short and J 7 bases short, with 16 bases between. The CDR3 DNA reads TGCAGCGTTGTATGGTCGGCCTCTCGTGGCTACACCTTC. Its translation is CSVVWSASRGYTF.

This clonotype has a count of ten or more. This chain links TRBV15 with TRBJ2-6, with D perhaps TRBD1 (6 bases). The V and J ends lost 0 bases and 2 bases respectively, with 8 bases between them. CDR1 and CDR2 from the germline V gene are LNHNV and YYDKDF (reference sequence). The CDR3 loop spans 16 amino acids. The CDR3 DNA sequence: TGTGCCACCAGCAGAGAAACAGGGACTGGGGCCAACGTCCTGACTTTC. Translated: CATSRETGTGANVLTF.

This clonotype occurred a few times. The junction departs from the called germline gene at one end, perhaps through a read error. This chain connects TRBV11-2 to TRBJ2-2; D perhaps matches TRBD1 (5 bases). Germline lookup yields CDR1 SGHAT and CDR2 FQNNGV. The length of the CDR3 is 15 residues. The CDR3 coding sequence is TGTGCCAGCAGCGCCAGTGCCCCGGACACTGGGGAGCTGTTTTTT. It encodes CASSASAPDTGELFF.

This clonotype was seen more than once but under ten times. The J gene is TRBJ2-7, the V gene TRBV2; 9 bases fit TRBD2. The length of the CDR3 is 12 residues. V gave up 6 bases and J gave up 4 bases; unmatched junction bases: 1. Germline V lookup: CDR1 SNHLY, CDR2 FYNNEI. The CDR3: CASRLAGYEQYF. The CDR3 DNA is TGTGCCAGCAGACTAGCGGGTTACGAGCAGTACTTC.

In nucleotides, the CDR3 is TGCAGTGCTAGACGGGAGTTCGGATCCTACGAGCAGTACTTC. As protein: CSARREFGSYEQYF. V usage is TRBV20-1 and J usage is TRBJ2-7; weak D call: TRBD2 (6 bases). Germline V gene data show CDR1 as DFQATT and CDR2 as SNEGSKA (reference sequence). The V and J ends lost 2 bases and 1 base respectively, with 12 bases between them. This CDR3 spans 14 amino acids.

This clonotype came up many times. The V gene is TRBV3-1, the J gene TRBJ2-1; TRBD2 matches at 14 bases. CDR1 and CDR2 from the germline V gene are LGHDT and YNNKEL (reference sequence). CDR3 length: 16 amino acids. The junction had 6 bases not matched to a gene; V was cut back by 4 bases and J by 7 bases. CDR3 in amino acids: CASSPGTSGSWNEQFF. DNA of the CDR3: TGTGCCAGCAGCCCAGGGACTAGCGGGAGTTGGAATGAGCAGTTCTTC.

This clonotype was seen ten or more times. The V call is TRBV3-1, the J call TRBJ1-2; D is unresolved. V was trimmed by 1 base and J by 1 base, leaving 7 bases between them. Germline lookup yields CDR1 LGHDT and CDR2 YNNKEL (reference sequence). The CDR3 is made up of 14 amino acids. The CDR3 sequence: CASSQGSRNYGYTF. CDR3 DNA: TGTGCCAGCAGCCAAGGGTCCCGTAACTATGGCTACACCTTC. The entire variable domain, with the rest obtained from reference TRBV3-1 and TRBJ1-2, is as follows: DTAVSQTPKYLVTQMGNDKSIKCEQNLGHDTMYWYKQDSKKFLKIMFSYNNKELIINETVPNRFSPKSPDKAHLNLHINSLELGDSAVYFCASSQGSRNYGYTFGSGTRLTVV.

This clonotype was counted a few times. This chain connects TRBV18 to TRBJ1-1; D ambiguous. Trimming left V 4 bases short and J 8 bases short, with 14 bases between. This CDR3 is 13 amino acids long. CDR1 KGHSH and CDR2 LQKENI come from the germline V gene. The CDR3 here is CASSQWTAKEAFF. The CDR3, as DNA: TGTGCCAGCTCACAATGGACGGCCAAGGAAGCTTTCTTT.

This clonotype showed up many times. The CDR3 nucleotides read TGTGCCAGCAGCTATCGTGCGAGTTATGAAGAGACCCAGTACTTC. It specifies CASSYRASYEETQYF. The V call is TRBV7-2, the J call TRBJ2-5; D is undetermined. CDR1 is SGHTA, CDR2 FQGNSA, per germline. The CDR3 contains 15 residues. With 4 bases removed from V and 3 bases from J, the gap between germline ends came to 15 bases.

The chain couples TRBV30 to TRBJ1-4; D possibly corresponds to TRBD1 (6 bases). Germline assignment: CDR1 GTSNPN and CDR2 SVGIG (reference sequence). The CDR3 loop spans 15 amino acids. Trimming removed 2 bases from V and 2 bases from J, with 12 bases in between. The CDR3 spells CAWSTRDTTNEKLFF. The CDR3 DNA reads as TGTGCCTGGAGTACCCGGGACACGACTAATGAAAAACTGTTTTTT.

This clonotype was seen more than once but under ten times. The V call is TRBV3-1, the J call TRBJ1-1; possible D gene TRBD1, 6 bases. The CDR3 consists of 21 residues. Trimming stripped 1 base from V and 1 base from J, with 28 bases between. The germline V gene has CDR1 LGHDT and CDR2 YNNKEL (reference sequence). CDR3 region: CASSQVFPGNTNRVGNTEAFF. CDR3 in DNA: TGTGCCAGCAGCCAAGTTTTTCCAGGAAACACCAACAGGGTGGGGAACACTGAAGCTTTCTTT.

The genes are TRBV12-3 or TRBV12-4 and TRBJ2-7; 7 bases agree with TRBD1. Germline trimming cut 7 bases from V and 9 bases from J; bases unmatched to any gene: 15. The CDR3 runs 14 residues. Written as DNA, the CDR3 is TGTGCCAGCACCTTGGACACGGCAGGGGGTGGGCAGTACTTC. It specifies CASTLDTAGGGQYF.

In its sample, this clonotype was seen many times. The V and J genes are TRBV18 and TRBJ2-7; 7 bases fit TRBD2. There are 14 residues in the CDR3. Germline lookup yields CDR1 KGHSH and CDR2 LQKENI. Germline trimming cut 2 bases from V and 2 bases from J; bases unmatched to any gene: 3. The CDR3, as DNA: TGTGCCAGCTCACCAGCGGGAGACCCCTACGAGCAGTACTTC. Translated, it gives CASSPAGDPYEQYF.

Regarding this clonotype: A much larger clone differs by one base, so this may be a read error. The chain couples TRBV2 to TRBJ2-1; weak D call: TRBD1 (5 bases). CDR1 is SNHLY, CDR2 FYNNEI, per germline. CDR3 size: 12 residues. The CDR3, as DNA: TGTGCCAGCAGAAGGACGGACAATGAGCAGCTCTTC. Protein: CASRRTDNEQLF.

In this sample, this clonotype turned up once. J is TRBJ1-1 and V is TRBV18; 8 nucleotides agree with TRBD1. After removal of 4 bases from V and 7 bases from J, the junction contained 14 bases not matched to a gene. Germline-derived CDR1 and CDR2 are KGHSH and LQKENI. CDR3 length: 16 amino acids. DNA of the CDR3: TGTGCCAGCTCACGACAGGGGCCGGAGGAGAGGAATGAAGCTTTCTTT. It encodes CASSRQGPEERNEAFF.

This clonotype was observed a handful of times. The chain recombines TRBV28 with TRBJ1-1, with TRBD1 identical over 9 bases. The CDR3 runs 15 residues. V was clipped by 4 bases and J by 8 bases; unmatched bases: 11. Germline V gives CDR1 MDHEN, CDR2 SYDVKM. CDR3 residues: CASSSGEFTGGEAFF. CDR3 DNA sequence: TGTGCCAGCAGTTCCGGTGAGTTCACAGGGGGCGAAGCTTTCTTT.